This TCR beta chain was captured in a study of PD-1 blockade in classical Hodgkin lymphoma. About the study: Every 2 weeks, patients had 3 mg/kg nivolumab intravenously. Findings and limits, study-wide: Diminished baseline TCR diversity has been reported in newly diagnosed patients relative to healthy donors. CD4+ TCR diversity climbed significantly by C4D1, unlike CD8+ TCR diversity.

The assay was immunoSEQ multiplex PCR, and TCRdb's table has in-frame clones only and misses some. The data show roughly 81,000 clones, with around 90% seen just once and approximately 2.6% held by the top ten. Regarding this clone: Its antigen is not identified.

Relapse was seen in all patients after autologous stem cell transplantation, and brentuximab vedotin exposure was variable. The CDR3 is 14 amino acids. CDR1 SGHNT and CDR2 YENEEA come from the germline V gene. V shed 2 bases and J shed 5 bases, with 13 bases lying between them. Here the sequenced sample was peripheral blood mononuclear cells (PBMCs), taken before the second cycle of nivolumab. This sequence was found in a human donor with classical Hodgkin lymphoma. The rearrangement links TRBV11-3 to TRBJ2-7; D is perhaps TRBD1 (6 bases). The CDR3 coding sequence is TGTGCCAGCAGCTTAAGCAGGGGAGTAAACGAGCAGTACTTC. It is translated as CASSLSRGVNEQYF. The full variable domain, completed using reference TRBV11-3 and TRBJ2-7, is EAGVVQSPRYKIIEKKQPVAFWCNPISGHNTLYWYLQNLGQGPELLIRYENEEAVDDSQLPKDRFSAERLKGVDSTLKIQPAELGDSAVYLCASSLSRGVNEQYFGPGTRLTVT.